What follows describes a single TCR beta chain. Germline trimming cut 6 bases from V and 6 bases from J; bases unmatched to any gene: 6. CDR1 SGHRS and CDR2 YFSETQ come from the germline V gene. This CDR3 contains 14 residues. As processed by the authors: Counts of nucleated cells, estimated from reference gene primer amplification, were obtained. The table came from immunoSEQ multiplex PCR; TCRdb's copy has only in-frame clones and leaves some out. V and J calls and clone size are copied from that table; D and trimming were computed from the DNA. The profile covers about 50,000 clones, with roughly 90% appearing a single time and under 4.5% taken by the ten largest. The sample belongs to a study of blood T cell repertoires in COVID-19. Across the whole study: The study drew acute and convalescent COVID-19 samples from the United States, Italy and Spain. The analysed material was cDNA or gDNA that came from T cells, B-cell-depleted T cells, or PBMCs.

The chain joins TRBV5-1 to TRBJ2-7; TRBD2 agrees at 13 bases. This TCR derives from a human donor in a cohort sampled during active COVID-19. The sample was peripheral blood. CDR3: CASTRTSGSLEQYF. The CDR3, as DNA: TGCGCCAGCACCCGGACTAGCGGGAGTCTCGAGCAGTACTTC. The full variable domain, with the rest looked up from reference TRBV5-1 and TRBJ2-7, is KAGVTQTPRYLIKTRGQQVTLSCSPISGHRSVSWYQQTPGQGLQFLFEYFSETQRNKGNFPGRFSGRQFSNSRSEMNVSTLELGDSALYLCASTRTSGSLEQYFGPGTRLTVT.